A single sample is the source of the 30 T cell receptor beta chains below, sequenced in a study of T cells after yellow fever vaccination. TCRdb reprocessed the 5' RACE reads with MiXCR, giving one entry per CDR3 protein. The sample includes hundreds of thousands of distinct CDR3 sequences, 9% to 15% seen only once; the top ten take more than 12%. Sequences were derived from PBMCs, sampled on the day of the yellow fever booster vaccination. The receptors stem from a man aged 25-45 years who received the YFV17D yellow fever vaccine.

This clonotype was observed a handful of times. The chain recombines TRBV20-1 with TRBJ1-4; D not resolved. The length of the CDR3 is 13 residues. Trimming shortened V by 3 bases and J by 6 bases, and 11 bases separated the two germline ends. Germline V CDR1 and CDR2: DFQATT, SNEGSKA (reference sequence). The CDR3 sequence: CSASTAPDEKLFF. In DNA form, the CDR3 reads TGCAGTGCTAGTACGGCACCTGATGAAAAACTGTTTTTT.

The rearrangement joins TRBV20-1 to TRBJ2-1; possible D gene TRBD2, 6 bases. Trimming stripped 0 bases from V and 10 bases from J, with 10 bases between. Germline-derived CDR1 and CDR2 are DFQATT and SNEGSKA (reference sequence). The CDR3 spans 12 residues. The CDR3, as DNA: TGCAGTGCTAGAGATTGGCTAGCGGAGCAGTTCTTC. Residues: CSARDWLAEQFF.

This clonotype appeared a few times. The rearrangement uses TRBV20-1 and TRBJ2-5; D is undetermined. Germline assignment: CDR1 DFQATT and CDR2 SNEGSKA (reference sequence). The CDR3 length is 13 residues. With 0 bases removed from V and 2 bases from J, the gap between germline ends came to 7 bases. In DNA form, the CDR3 reads TGCAGTGCTAGAGATGTACAGCAAGAGACCCAGTACTTC. Translation: CSARDVQQETQYF.

This sequence joins TRBV5-1 and TRBJ2-3; 8 nucleotides match TRBD1. Trimming removed 3 bases from V and 10 bases from J; junction bases left unmatched: 10. Germline V gene lookup returns CDR1 SGHRS and CDR2 YFSETQ. The CDR3 totals 14 residues. The CDR3 DNA is TGCGCCAGCAGCTGGGGACAGGCCGACTCTTCGCAGTATTTT. This sequence encodes CASSWGQADSSQYF.

This clonotype was seen more than once but under ten times. This chain uses TRBV20-1 with TRBJ2-5, with D hard to call. Germline V CDR1 and CDR2: DFQATT, SNEGSKA (reference sequence). The CDR3 length is 13 residues. The ends were cut back, 7 bases at V and 0 bases at J, with 12 bases in the middle. CDR3 residues: CSGAGQNQETQYF. CDR3 nucleotides: TGCAGTGGAGCCGGTCAGAACCAAGAGACCCAGTACTTC.

This clonotype was observed a handful of times. The chain's CDR3 is CASGLGTGVNQPQHF. CDR3 DNA: TGTGCTAGTGGTTTGGGGACAGGGGTCAATCAGCCCCAGCATTTT. The chain employs TRBV12-5 and TRBJ1-5, with TRBD1 identical over 9 bases. The CDR3 runs to 15 residues. J lost 3 bases, V lost 1 base, and 1 base had no gene match. CDR1 LGHNT and CDR2 FRNRAP come from the germline V gene.

Remarks on this clonotype: A single base separates this from a much larger clone, so it may be a read error. The chain combines TRBV9 with TRBJ2-1; possibly TRBD1 for D (6 bases). The CDR3 extends over 15 amino acids. CDR1 and CDR2 from the germline V gene are SGDLS and YYNGEE. Trimming took 0 bases from V and 14 from J, leaving 21 bases between them. CDR3 region: CASSVESGPTGCKFF. The CDR3 DNA is TGTGCCAGCAGCGTAGAGTCGGGCCCTACAGGGTGCAAGTTCTTC.

The rearrangement links TRBV20-1 to TRBJ1-6; weak D call: TRBD1 (6 bases). Germline V CDR1 and CDR2: DFQATT, SNEGSKA (reference sequence). The CDR3 consists of 15 residues. V was cut by 1 base and J by 5 bases, with 12 bases left in between. CDR3 nucleotides: TGCAGTGCTAGAGTTGGGGGCTCGGATAATTCACCCCTCCACTTT. Amino acids: CSARVGGSDNSPLHF.

The chain has TRBV7-6 and TRBJ2-4; D may be TRBD2 (5 bases). The CDR3 has 15 residues. The V and J ends lost 1 base and 3 bases respectively, with 10 bases between them. Germline V gene sequence: CDR1 SGHVS, CDR2 FNYEAQ. CDR3 sequence: CASSLEGGYKNIQYF. The CDR3 DNA reads TGTGCCAGCAGCTTAGAGGGCGGGTACAAAAACATTCAGTACTTC.

This sequence joins TRBV20-1 and TRBJ2-7; TRBD2 matches 8 bases. The ends lost 4 bases at V and 5 bases at J; junction bases unmatched: 7. CDR3 length equals 13 residues. Germline assignment: CDR1 DFQATT and CDR2 SNEGSKA (reference sequence). CDR3 protein: CSAINSGTDEQYF. In DNA, the CDR3 is TGCAGTGCTATTAATAGCGGGACCGACGAGCAGTACTTC.

This clonotype was found many times. The chain uses TRBV15 and TRBJ2-6; D may be TRBD2 (5 bases). Deletions cut 5 bases from V and 8 bases from J, with 16 bases between. CDR1 and CDR2 (germline): LNHNV, YYDKDF (reference sequence). The CDR3 runs 15 residues. CDR3: CATSLAPLLTNVLTF. Written as DNA, the CDR3 is TGTGCCACCAGCCTAGCTCCCCTCTTAACCAACGTCCTGACTTTC.

The chain has TRBV18 and TRBJ2-7; possibly TRBD1 for D (6 bases). Germline loops: CDR1 KGHSH, CDR2 LQKENI. Trimming pared 2 bases from V and 3 bases from J, leaving 14 bases between. This CDR3 region has 15 residues. CDR3 sequence (DNA): TGTGCCAGCTCACCATACCGGGACACCCTCTACGAGCAGTACTTC. Translated, it gives CASSPYRDTLYEQYF.

This clonotype appeared a few times. V usage is TRBV9 and J usage is TRBJ2-3; D is unclear. This CDR3 has 15 amino acids. Per the germline V gene, CDR1 is SGDLS and CDR2 is YYNGEE. V was clipped by 4 bases and J by 1 base, with 13 bases between them. CDR3 in amino acids: CASSTSPQGTDTQYF. CDR3 DNA: TGTGCCAGCAGCACCTCCCCCCAAGGCACAGATACGCAGTATTTT.

The chain links TRBV5-1 to TRBJ2-1; D possibly corresponds to TRBD2 (6 bases). Trimming took 0 bases from V and 2 from J, leaving 21 bases between them. Germline loops: CDR1 SGHRS, CDR2 YFSETQ. This CDR3 is built from 19 residues. The CDR3 is CASSLVSSYRGNAYNEQFF. The CDR3 DNA reads TGCGCCAGCAGCTTGGTTTCTTCGTATCGGGGGAACGCCTACAATGAGCAGTTCTTC.

V gene TRBV21-1 combines with J gene TRBJ2-7; the table calls TRBD1, which could not be checked here. TRBV21-1 constitutes a pseudogene. There are 16 residues in the CDR3. CDR3 DNA sequence: TGTGCCAGCAGCCGGGTTCTAAGGGACAGGGGATACGAGCAGTACTTC. Translation gives CASSRVLRDRGYEQYF.

This clonotype has a handful of counts. One end of the junction is discordant with germline, which a read error may explain. The chain links TRBV6-2 or TRBV6-3 to TRBJ1-1, with D perhaps matching TRBD1 (5 bases). Per the germline V gene, CDR1 is MNHEY and CDR2 is SVGEGT. The CDR3 consists of 14 residues. CDR3 sequence reads: CASSYFRVDTEAFF. The CDR3 region has the DNA TGTGCCAGCAGCTACTTCAGGGTGGACACTGAAGCTTTCTTT.

This chain connects TRBV20-1 to TRBJ2-1, with TRBD2 identical over 10 bases. Per germline, CDR1 DFQATT and CDR2 SNEGSKA (reference sequence). The CDR3 totals 14 residues. V shed 8 bases, J shed 9 bases, and the junction held 13 bases outside the gene matches. The CDR3 sequence: CSPKREGRTGEQFF. CDR3 coding DNA: TGCAGTCCGAAGCGGGAGGGCCGCACTGGTGAGCAGTTCTTC.

This clonotype was counted only a few times. The genes are TRBV7-3 and TRBJ2-2, with 7 bases aligning to TRBD2. Trimming removed 2 bases from V and 1 base from J; junction bases left unmatched: 4. Germline V gene sequence: CDR1 SGHTA, CDR2 FQGTGA. There are 16 residues in the CDR3. CDR3 sequence reads: CASSLGPSGNTGELFF. CDR3 nucleotides: TGTGCCAGCAGCTTAGGCCCTAGCGGGAACACCGGGGAGCTGTTTTTT.

The chain employs TRBV9 and TRBJ2-7, with 10 bases matching TRBD1. The CDR3 covers 15 residues. The junction had 7 bases not matched to a gene; V was cut back by 3 bases and J by 4 bases. Germline V lookup: CDR1 SGDLS, CDR2 YYNGEE. The CDR3 here is CASSAGTGVPYEQYF. CDR3 in DNA: TGTGCCAGCAGCGCCGGGACAGGGGTCCCTTACGAGCAGTACTTC. Full variable domain (missing parts from reference TRBV9 and TRBJ2-7): DSGVTQTPKHLITATGQRVTLRCSPRSGDLSVYWYQQSLDQGLQFLIQYYNGEERAKGNILERFSAQQFPDLHSELNLSSLELGDSALYFCASSAGTGVPYEQYFGPGTRLTVT.

This clonotype was observed a few times. The chain uses TRBV5-1 and TRBJ2-1, with TRBD2 identical over 10 bases. The V and J ends lost 3 bases and 9 bases, in that order; junction bases with no gene match: 9. The germline gives CDR1 SGHRS, CDR2 YFSETQ. The CDR3 totals 15 residues. The DNA of the CDR3 is TGCGCCAGCAGCTCTACGACTAGCGGGCCTTCTGAGCAGTTCTTC. Translated, it gives CASSSTTSGPSEQFF.

This clonotype showed up just a few times. This chain joins TRBV9 and TRBJ1-2; D unresolved. Germline V gene data show CDR1 as SGDLS and CDR2 as YYNGEE. The length of the CDR3 is 14 residues. Trimming removed 0 bases from V and 4 bases from J, with 10 bases in between. In DNA form, the CDR3 reads TGTGCCAGCAGCGTAGGCGGTGAGACCTATGGCTACACCTTC. Translating gives CASSVGGETYGYTF.

The CDR3 loop is CASSFSSGTSTDTQYF. CDR3 nucleotides: TGTGCCAGCAGCTTTTCTAGCGGGACTAGCACAGATACGCAGTATTTT. The chain couples TRBV7-2 to TRBJ2-3; 9 nucleotides match TRBD2. Germline CDR1 SGHTA, CDR2 FQGNSA. Trimming took 3 bases from V and 0 from J; bases not matched to a gene: 4. The CDR3 covers 16 residues.

This clonotype was recorded at least ten times. The chain has TRBV7-2 and TRBJ2-1, with D perhaps matching TRBD1 or TRBD2 (5 bases each). CDR1 is SGHTA and CDR2 is FQGNSA in the germline V gene. The germline V and J ends were trimmed by 6 bases and 3 bases, with 12 bases remaining between them. The CDR3 consists of 14 residues. CDR3 protein: CASRGTALYNEQFF. The CDR3 bases are TGTGCCAGCAGGGGGACGGCCCTCTACAATGAGCAGTTCTTC. Together with reference TRBV7-2 and TRBJ2-1, the CDR3 gives the full variable domain: GAGVSQSPSNKVTEKGKDVELRCDPISGHTALYWYRQSLGQGLEFLIYFQGNSAPDKSGLPSDRFSAERTGGSVSTLTIQRTQQEDSAVYLCASRGTALYNEQFFGPGTRLTVL.

This clonotype was detected many times. The chain's CDR3 is CASSLTRIEQFF. The CDR3 bases are TGTGCCAGCAGCCTCACGCGGATTGAGCAGTTCTTC. The rearrangement uses TRBV6-2 or TRBV6-3 and TRBJ2-1; no firm D call. The CDR3 length is 12 residues. The V gene's germline CDR1 is MNHEY and CDR2 SVGEGT. V lost 6 bases, J lost 9 bases, and 12 bases lay in between.

A few counts support this clonotype. The chain recombines TRBV7-8 with TRBJ2-1; a weak D match, TRBD1 (6 bases). The CDR3 extends over 15 amino acids. V was clipped by 6 bases and J by 4 bases, with 16 bases between them. Germline lookup yields CDR1 SGHVS and CDR2 FQNEAQ. As DNA, the CDR3 is TGTGCCAGCAGGGGGGCGGCGACGGGATACAATGAGCAGTTCTTC. As protein: CASRGAATGYNEQFF.

This rearrangement joins TRBV6-5 to TRBJ1-1; D unresolved. CDR3 length equals 16 residues. Germline values: CDR1 MNHEY, CDR2 SVGAGI. Trimming removed 0 bases from V and 0 bases from J, with 11 bases in between. This CDR3 reads CASSYSNDFMNTEAFF. In DNA, the CDR3 is TGTGCCAGCAGTTACTCGAATGACTTCATGAACACTGAAGCTTTCTTT.

The chain recombines TRBV29-1 with TRBJ1-3, with TRBD1 as a possible D gene (5 bases). The CDR3 loop spans 14 amino acids. Trimming took 7 bases from V and 0 from J, leaving 13 bases between them. CDR1 SQVTM and CDR2 ANQGSEA come from the germline V gene. The CDR3 DNA reads TGCAGCGAAGGGGCCGGAAGCTCTGGAAACACCATATATTTT. It is translated as CSEGAGSSGNTIYF.

The genes are TRBV5-1 and TRBJ2-3, with D uncertain. V was clipped by 5 bases and J by 6 bases, with 13 bases between them. The CDR3 is 13 residues long. Germline loops: CDR1 SGHRS, CDR2 YFSETQ. The DNA for the CDR3 is TGCGCCAGCAGGAGTGGGATCCCCGATACGCAGTATTTT. This sequence encodes CASRSGIPDTQYF.

This clonotype was seen a handful of times. This sequence joins TRBV5-6 and TRBJ2-6, with D possibly being TRBD1 (5 bases). Trimming shortened V by 1 base and J by 4 bases, and 15 bases separated the two germline ends. The CDR3 runs 17 residues. The germline gives CDR1 SGHDT, CDR2 YYEEEE. The CDR3, as DNA: TGTGCCAGCAGCTTGTACAGGACCACGTTCGGGGCCAACGTCCTGACTTTC. Its translation: CASSLYRTTFGANVLTF.

The sample holds many counts of this clonotype. The V gene is TRBV20-1, the J gene TRBJ2-3, with 12 bases fitting TRBD2. V shed 0 bases, J shed 10 bases, and the junction held 17 bases outside the gene matches. This CDR3 is built from 18 residues. Germline V gene lookup returns CDR1 DFQATT and CDR2 SNEGSKA (reference sequence). CDR3 sequence: CSARDSSGRAGNQFAQYF. CDR3 DNA: TGCAGTGCTAGAGATTCTAGCGGGAGGGCCGGGAATCAGTTTGCGCAGTATTTT.